This record concerns one TCR beta chain sequence. Its antigen is as yet unknown. TCRdb keeps only in-frame clones here, not all; method: immunoSEQ multiplex PCR. The sample lists approximately 100,000 clones; 88% were seen once. The data belong to a study of cytomegalovirus exposure and HLA in healthy donors. Broader study findings: TCR sequences were mostly rare, though some public TCRs occurred in many donors. High specificity and sensitivity for cytomegalovirus status were reported for the classifier. There were three CMV-associated chains whose specificity for CMV antigens was confirmed in vitro.

The donors were members of the validation cohort comprising about 130 subjects, separate from the roughly 700-subject first cohort. The TCR originated in a woman under 30 in good health and CMV-seropositive. Sequencing was performed on PBMCs.

CDR3 DNA sequence: TGCAGTGCAGCAAAACCCACCATTCAGTACTTC. Translated, it gives CSAAKPTIQYF. The gene calls are TRBV20-1 and TRBJ2-4, with unresolved D. The CDR3 extends over 11 amino acids. V was clipped by 6 bases and J by 9 bases, with 12 bases between them. Germline values: CDR1 DFQATT, CDR2 SNEGSKA (reference sequence).